This T cell receptor (beta chain) was captured by sequencing in a study of blood T cell repertoires in COVID-19. Study in general: The cDNA or gDNA used as material had been derived from T cells, B-cell-depleted T cells, or PBMCs.

Sequencing used immunoSEQ multiplex PCR; TCRdb keeps in-frame clones, though not all of them. The sample holds approximately 280,000 clones; roughly 90% are singletons and the top ten take under 15%. The V gene end was trimmed by 5 bases and the J gene end by 2 bases; junction bases not matched to a gene: 10. In germline, CDR1 is MDHEN, CDR2 SYDVKM. The CDR3 covers 17 residues. The sequencing input was peripheral blood. The chain combines TRBV28 with TRBJ2-1; 9 bases map to TRBD2. This TCR came from a woman aged 60-70 years with acute or convalescent COVID-19. This chain's CDR3 is CASSRFRRGGAYNEQFF. The CDR3 DNA reads TGTGCCAGCAGTAGGTTCCGGCGGGGGGGCGCCTACAATGAGCAGTTCTTC.